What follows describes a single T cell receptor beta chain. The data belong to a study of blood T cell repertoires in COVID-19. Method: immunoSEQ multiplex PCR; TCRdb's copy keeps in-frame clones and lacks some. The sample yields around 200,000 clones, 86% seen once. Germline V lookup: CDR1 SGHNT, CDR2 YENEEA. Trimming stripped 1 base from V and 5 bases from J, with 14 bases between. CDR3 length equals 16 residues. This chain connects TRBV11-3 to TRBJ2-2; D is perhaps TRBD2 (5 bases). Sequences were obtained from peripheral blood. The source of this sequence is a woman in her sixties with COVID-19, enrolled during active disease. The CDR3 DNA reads TGTGCCAGCAGCTTAGTTCTCAGCGGAAAGACCGGGGAGCTGTTTTTT. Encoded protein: CASSLVLSGKTGELFF. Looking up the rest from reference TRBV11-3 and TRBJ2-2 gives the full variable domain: EAGVVQSPRYKIIEKKQPVAFWCNPISGHNTLYWYLQNLGQGPELLIRYENEEAVDDSQLPKDRFSAERLKGVDSTLKIQPAELGDSAVYLCASSLVLSGKTGELFFGEGSRLTVL.